A single sample gave rise to the 30 T cell receptor beta chains below, sequenced in a study of T cell responses to AZD1222 COVID-19 vaccine. Measured with immunoSEQ multiplex PCR; TCRdb has only the in-frame clones, and not every one. The sample carries around 94,000 clones, around nine tenths recorded once. This specimen was peripheral blood, taken on day 0 of AZD1222 vaccination. Receptors originate from an adult in good health.

The V gene is TRBV3-1 (or the pseudogene TRBV3-2), the J gene TRBJ1-4, with 8 positions matching TRBD1. CDR3 length: 15 residues. V was pared by 2 bases and J by 4 bases, with 3 bases of the junction left unmatched. CDR1 and CDR2 from the germline V gene are LGHDT and YNNKEL (reference sequence). The CDR3 bases are TGTGCCAGCAGCCAACGGACAGGGAGTAATGAAAAACTGTTTTTT. Residues: CASSQRTGSNEKLFF.

The chain joins TRBV7-8 to TRBJ2-1; possibly TRBD1 or TRBD2 for D (5 bases each). The germline V and J ends were trimmed by 2 bases and 0 bases, with 14 bases remaining between them. The CDR3 runs to 17 residues. CDR1 and CDR2 (germline): SGHVS, FQNEAQ. CDR3 in amino acids: CASSLFLWGSSYNEQFF. Written as DNA, the CDR3 is TGTGCCAGCAGCTTATTCTTGTGGGGGAGCTCCTACAATGAGCAGTTCTTC. Complete variable domain (other parts from reference TRBV7-8 and TRBJ2-1): GAGVSQSPRYKVAKRGQDVALRCDPISGHVSLFWYQQALGQGPEFLTYFQNEAQLDKSGLPSDRFFAERPEGSVSTLKIQRTQQEDSAVYLCASSLFLWGSSYNEQFFGPGTRLTVL.

The chain couples TRBV19 to TRBJ2-2; TRBD1 is a possible D gene (6 bases). CDR1 and CDR2 (germline): LNHDA, SQIVND (reference sequence). This CDR3 region has 14 residues. Trimming pared 7 bases from V and 5 bases from J, leaving 14 bases between. DNA for the CDR3: TGTGCCAGTATAGCAGGGGCAGGAACCGGGGAGCTGTTTTTT. This gives the protein CASIAGAGTGELFF.

The chain employs TRBV27 and TRBJ1-2, with 9 bases aligning to TRBD1. Trimming cost V 5 bases and J 4 bases; bases outside gene matches: 5. CDR1 is MNHEY, CDR2 SMNVEV, per germline (reference sequence). This CDR3 has 14 amino acids. CDR3 nucleotide sequence: TGTGCCAGCAGTCCACAGGGGGCTGTCTATGGCTACACCTTC. It codes for CASSPQGAVYGYTF.

This clone was recorded a few times. V is TRBV7-2 and J is TRBJ2-7; D may be TRBD1 (6 bases). Germline lookup yields CDR1 SGHTA and CDR2 FQGNSA. V was pared by 6 bases and J by 0 bases, with 12 bases between. This CDR3 spans 14 amino acids. The chain's CDR3 is CASRPGHPSYEQYF. In DNA, the CDR3 is TGTGCCAGCAGACCGGGACACCCCTCCTACGAGCAGTACTTC. Complete variable domain (other parts from reference TRBV7-2 and TRBJ2-7): GAGVSQSPSNKVTEKGKDVELRCDPISGHTALYWYRQSLGQGLEFLIYFQGNSAPDKSGLPSDRFSAERTGGSVSTLTIQRTQQEDSAVYLCASRPGHPSYEQYFGPGTRLTVT.

V gene TRBV6-5 combines with J gene TRBJ1-6; TRBD1 is a possible D gene (5 bases). V lost 7 bases to trimming and J lost 6 bases, with 13 bases between them. Per the germline V gene, CDR1 is MNHEY and CDR2 is SVGAGI. This CDR3 is 14 amino acids long. CDR3: CASNTGTTNSPLHF. The CDR3 DNA reads TGTGCCAGCAATACCGGGACTACTAATTCACCCCTCCACTTT.

This chain joins TRBV11-2 and TRBJ1-2, with a weak D call TRBD1 (5 bases). V lost 4 bases to trimming and J lost 2 bases, with 17 bases between them. Germline lookup yields CDR1 SGHAT and CDR2 FQNNGV. The CDR3 length is 16 residues. CDR3 sequence: CASSSPPGRGNYGYTF. CDR3 coding DNA: TGTGCCAGCAGCTCCCCCCCGGGACGGGGGAACTATGGCTACACCTTC.

The chain uses TRBV13 and TRBJ2-2, with 8 bases fitting TRBD1. Germline CDR1 PRHDT, CDR2 FYEKMQ (reference sequence). With V trimmed by 4 bases and J by 5 bases, 6 bases remained unmatched. The CDR3 is 15 amino acids. The DNA for the CDR3 is TGTGCCAGCAGCTCCCCGGACAGGGCTACCGGGGAGCTGTTTTTT. Translation gives CASSSPDRATGELFF.

This rearrangement joins TRBV9 to TRBJ2-1, with TRBD1 matching 8 bases. The germline V gene has CDR1 SGDLS and CDR2 YYNGEE. This CDR3 is built from 16 residues. The trim removed 0 bases at V and 10 bases at J, leaving 12 bases unmatched. CDR3 loop: CASSVGSGGPSSEQFF. DNA of the CDR3: TGTGCCAGCAGCGTAGGGTCAGGGGGCCCCTCGTCCGAGCAGTTCTTC.

The gene calls are TRBV28 and TRBJ2-7, with no clear D. The V gene's germline CDR1 is MDHEN and CDR2 SYDVKM. Trimming shortened V by 2 bases and J by 4 bases, and 9 bases separated the two germline ends. This CDR3 is built from 13 residues. The CDR3 region is CASSLGVGYEQYF. As DNA, the CDR3 is TGTGCCAGCAGTTTAGGGGTAGGGTACGAGCAGTACTTC.

The chain has TRBV6-2 or TRBV6-3 and TRBJ2-1, with 14 bases fitting TRBD2. Germline loops: CDR1 MNHEY, CDR2 SVGEGT. V lost 0 bases to trimming and J lost 10 bases; unmatched junction nucleotides: 8. This CDR3 contains 17 residues. The CDR3 DNA follows: TGTGCCAGCAGTTACTCCCAGACTAGCGGGGGGGCACGGGAGCAGTTCTTC. Encoded protein: CASSYSQTSGGAREQFF.

The V call is TRBV21-1, the J call TRBJ2-7; the D call in the table, TRBD1, was not verified against the DNA. TRBV21-1 is a documented pseudogene. The CDR3 extends over 16 amino acids. The CDR3 DNA reads as TGTGCCAGCAGCAAAGCACTGGGACATCCACCCTACGAGCAGTACTTC. Its protein is CASSKALGHPPYEQYF.

With regard to this clone: The sample carries other DNA sequences with the same CDR3. V gene TRBV30 combines with J gene TRBJ1-3; D ambiguous. The CDR3 loop spans 12 amino acids. Per germline, CDR1 GTSNPN and CDR2 SVGIG (reference sequence). V was shortened by 1 base and J by 1 base, with 2 bases between the two germline ends. The CDR3 DNA follows: TGTGCCTGGAGTGCGTCTGGAAACACCATATATTTT. Amino acids: CAWSASGNTIYF.

In DNA, the CDR3 is TGTGCCAGCAGCTCGGGACAGGGTCGCTACGAGCAGTACTTC. It encodes CASSSGQGRYEQYF. This chain connects TRBV7-2 to TRBJ2-7, with 9 bases fitting TRBD1. CDR3 length: 14 amino acids. CDR1 and CDR2 (germline): SGHTA, FQGNSA. Trimming cost V 4 bases and J 3 bases; bases outside gene matches: 4.

This clone showed up just a few times. Germline is not matched at one junction end, which may reflect a read error. The genes are TRBV9 and TRBJ1-3; D uncertain. CDR1 SGDLS and CDR2 YYNGEE come from the germline V gene. The CDR3 spans 12 residues. CDR3 in DNA: TGTGCCAGCAGCGGGATGAATCGACCTGTAGGTTTT. As protein: CASSGMNRPVGF.

This chain uses TRBV11-3 with TRBJ1-3, with D unclear. V dropped 3 bases and J dropped 0 bases, with 9 bases sitting between them. Germline V gene sequence: CDR1 SGHNT, CDR2 YENEEA. The CDR3 loop spans 15 amino acids. The CDR3 region is CASSFGTSSGNTIYF. The CDR3, as DNA: TGTGCCAGCAGCTTTGGTACAAGCTCTGGAAACACCATATATTTT.

This chain joins TRBV29-1 and TRBJ1-2, with 8 bases aligning to TRBD1. The CDR3 is made up of 13 amino acids. Germline assignment: CDR1 SQVTM and CDR2 ANQGSEA. V was clipped by 6 bases and J by 5 bases; unmatched bases: 8. The CDR3 spells CSVERQGPYGYTF. The CDR3 region has the DNA TGCAGCGTCGAAAGACAGGGGCCATATGGCTACACCTTC.

The chain has TRBV4-1 and TRBJ2-3; 9 bases fit TRBD2. The CDR3 sequence is 19 residues long. After removal of 0 bases from V and 5 bases from J, the junction contained 15 bases not matched to a gene. The germline V gene encodes CDR1 MGHRA and CDR2 YSYEKL. The CDR3 coding sequence is TGCGCCAGCAGCCAAGATAAGGGGGGGCTAGCGGGGCGCTTAGATACGCAGTATTTT. It translates to CASSQDKGGLAGRLDTQYF.

The chain links TRBV20-1 to TRBJ1-4, with D hard to call. This CDR3 has 14 amino acids. Trimming left V 3 bases short and J 5 bases short, with 13 bases between. CDR1 DFQATT and CDR2 SNEGSKA come from the germline V gene (reference sequence). CDR3 coding DNA: TGCAGTGCTAGTCGGTCGGGTGGAAATGAAAAACTGTTTTTT. Translated: CSASRSGGNEKLFF.

V and J are TRBV4-2 and TRBJ1-1; tentatively, D is TRBD1 (6 bases). The CDR3 contains 16 residues. CDR1 LGHNA and CDR2 YNFKEQ come from the germline V gene. V lost 0 bases and J 2 bases, leaving 13 bases between the germline ends. CDR3 residues: CASSQDPAGDNTEAFF. The CDR3 DNA follows: TGTGCCAGCAGCCAAGACCCCGCAGGGGATAACACTGAAGCTTTCTTT.

The V call is TRBV19, the J call TRBJ1-6; D gene unclear. Per the germline V gene, CDR1 is LNHDA and CDR2 is SQIVND (reference sequence). CDR3 size: 14 residues. V was trimmed by 5 bases and J by 6 bases, leaving 11 bases between them. CDR3 sequence (DNA): TGTGCCAGTAGTTTCCGGGAGTCTAATTCACCCCTCCACTTT. Amino acid sequence: CASSFRESNSPLHF.

The rearrangement links TRBV29-1 to TRBJ2-1, with unresolved D. The CDR3 spans 14 residues. Per the germline V gene, CDR1 is SQVTM and CDR2 is ANQGSEA. Trimming removed 3 bases at V and 1 base at J, with 10 bases between. CDR3: CSVEAGRSYNEQFF. DNA for the CDR3: TGCAGCGTTGAGGCCGGAAGGTCCTACAATGAGCAGTTCTTC.

A single count supports this clone. The chain recombines TRBV25-1 with TRBJ1-2, with D unresolved. The CDR3 has 13 amino acids. Germline V gives CDR1 MGHDK, CDR2 SYGVNS. Trimming shortened V by 2 bases and J by 0 bases, and 4 bases separated the two germline ends. The CDR3 nucleotides read TGTGCCAGCAGTGAACAGGCTAACTATGGCTACACCTTC. It specifies CASSEQANYGYTF.

The rearrangement links TRBV6-6 to TRBJ1-2; D is ambiguous. Between the trimmed V and J ends, which lost 5 bases and 7 bases, there was a span of 11 bases. CDR3 length: 12 amino acids. CDR1 and CDR2 from the germline V gene are MNHNY and SVGAGI (reference sequence). CDR3 sequence reads: CASSRASRGYTF. Here the CDR3 DNA reads TGTGCCAGCAGTCGGGCCAGCCGTGGCTACACCTTC.

The table lists this clone with a count of one. This rearrangement joins TRBV27 to TRBJ2-4; D is undetermined. Germline V lookup: CDR1 MNHEY, CDR2 SMNVEV (reference sequence). The CDR3 length is 13 residues. Trimming removed 4 bases from V and 5 bases from J, with 9 bases in between. In DNA form, the CDR3 reads TGTGCCAGCAGTTCCCATCCTCAAAACATTCAGTACTTC. Its protein product is CASSSHPQNIQYF.

The V gene is TRBV14, the J gene TRBJ1-2; 9 bases agree with TRBD1. The CDR3 runs 14 residues. Trimming removed 8 bases from V and 3 bases from J; junction bases left unmatched: 7. CDR1 SGHDN and CDR2 FVKESK come from the germline V gene. CDR3 in amino acids: CASSQGAEDYGYTF. The CDR3 nucleotides are TGTGCCAGCTCACAGGGGGCGGAGGACTATGGCTACACCTTC. Using reference TRBV14 and TRBJ1-2 for the parts outside the CDR3, the full variable domain is EAGVTQFPSHSVIEKGQTVTLRCDPISGHDNLYWYRRVMGKEIKFLLHFVKESKQDESGMPNNRFLAERTGGTYSTLKVQPAELEDSGVYFCASSQGAEDYGYTFGSGTRLTVV.

The chain uses TRBV7-3 and TRBJ2-2; D is unclear. V lost 6 bases and J 6 bases, leaving 14 bases between the germline ends. This CDR3 region has 14 residues. The germline CDR1 and CDR2 sequences are SGHTA and FQGTGA. DNA of the CDR3: TGTGCCAGCAGGCCAACGTTGAGTTCCGGGGAGCTGTTTTTT. It codes for CASRPTLSSGELFF.

The chain recombines TRBV6-5 with TRBJ1-2; D might be TRBD1 (6 bases). The CDR3 extends over 13 amino acids. Germline assignment: CDR1 MNHEY and CDR2 SVGAGI. Trimming took off 6 bases at V and 8 bases at J, with 16 bases between the two ends. CDR3 coding DNA: TGTGCCAGCAGCGACCCGGGACATTGGGGCTACACCTTC. Its protein is CASSDPGHWGYTF.

CDR3 loop: CATTGTTNEKLFF. The CDR3 region has the DNA TGTGCCACGACAGGGACAACTAATGAAAAACTGTTTTTT. The J gene is TRBJ1-4, the V gene TRBV18, with 7 bases identical to TRBD1. Germline V gene data show CDR1 as KGHSH and CDR2 as LQKENI. This CDR3 is 13 amino acids long. J was trimmed by 0 bases and V by 10 bases; bases with no gene match: 2.

The rearrangement links TRBV6-5 to TRBJ1-2; 7 bases agree with TRBD1. In germline, CDR1 is MNHEY, CDR2 SVGAGI. This CDR3 contains 16 residues. J gave up 4 bases and V 4 bases, and 12 bases lay outside the gene matches. The CDR3 here is CASSFDPRQGGYGYTF. The CDR3, as DNA: TGTGCCAGCAGTTTCGACCCGCGACAGGGCGGCTATGGCTACACCTTC.